Below are 29 T cell receptor beta chains sequenced from a single sample in a study of T-cell reconstitution after alpha-beta-depleted transplantation in children. Unique molecular identifiers were incorporated into the prepared TCRbeta library. TCRdb used MiXCR to reprocess the PCR reads, holding one entry per CDR3 protein. The sample includes 200,000 to 250,000 distinct CDR3 sequences, around 7.5% of them seen just once. The sample was PBMCs, mostly from graft donor cells, taken 180 days after TCRalphabeta/CD19-depleted stem cell transplant. The receptors here all came from a male patient younger than 18 who had a stem cell transplant for acute lymphoblastic leukemia, so the T cells may come from the graft donor.

This clonotype came up many times. The J gene is TRBJ1-2, the V gene TRBV5-5, with 8 bases that match TRBD1. The CDR3 extends over 14 amino acids. The germline CDR1 and CDR2 sequences are SGHKS and YYEKEE (reference sequence). V lost 7 bases, J lost 4 bases, and 9 bases stayed unmatched. The CDR3 coding sequence is TGTGCCAGCCGACGGCCGGGACAGGCCTATGGCTACACCTTC. This codes for CASRRPGQAYGYTF.

This clonotype appeared many times. V and J are TRBV6-4 and TRBJ2-1, with TRBD1 identical over 9 bases. This CDR3 contains 15 residues. The germline V gene has CDR1 MRHNA and CDR2 SNTAGT. Losses at the gene ends were 5 bases for V and 7 bases for J; bases not matched to a gene: 9. The CDR3 reads CASSPRGQGVNEQFF. The CDR3 DNA is TGTGCCAGCAGTCCCAGGGGACAGGGTGTAAATGAGCAGTTCTTC.

This clonotype was counted ten times or more. The chain has TRBV12-3 or TRBV12-4 and TRBJ2-5; 9 bases are shared with TRBD2. Trimming took 5 bases from V and 4 from J; bases not matched to a gene: 14. This CDR3 spans 17 amino acids. The CDR3 nucleotides are TGTGCCAGCAGTCCCGCCCCCGGGCGGGAGGGTGGAGAGACCCAGTACTTC. Translated, it gives CASSPAPGREGGETQYF.

This clonotype was picked up many times. The rearrangement joins TRBV27 to TRBJ1-5; possibly TRBD1 for D (6 bases). The CDR3 loop spans 14 amino acids. The germline V gene has CDR1 MNHEY and CDR2 SMNVEV (reference sequence). Deletions cut 5 bases from V and 3 bases from J, with 11 bases between. The CDR3 is CASSPDRNNQPQHF. The CDR3 DNA sequence: TGTGCCAGCAGTCCAGACAGGAACAATCAGCCCCAGCATTTT.

V and J are TRBV28 and TRBJ2-6; D is ambiguous. Per germline, CDR1 MDHEN and CDR2 SYDVKM. There are 15 residues in the CDR3. The V and J ends lost 5 bases and 2 bases respectively, with 10 bases between them. CDR3 residues: CASSPLVTGANVLTF. CDR3 DNA sequence: TGTGCCAGCAGTCCCCTAGTTACTGGGGCCAACGTCCTGACTTTC.

This clonotype was seen at least ten times. The V gene is TRBV29-1, the J gene TRBJ2-1; 8 bases are a match to TRBD2. V was pared by 3 bases and J by 4 bases, with 5 bases of the junction left unmatched. The length of the CDR3 is 14 residues. The germline V gene has CDR1 SQVTM and CDR2 ANQGSEA. The CDR3 loop reads CSVDEAGGYNEQFF. CDR3 in DNA: TGCAGCGTTGATGAGGCGGGAGGATACAATGAGCAGTTCTTC.

This clonotype has a count of ten or more. CDR3 in amino acids: CASSFGAGGSPLHF. As DNA, the CDR3 is TGTGCCAGCAGCTTCGGGGCAGGAGGTTCACCCCTCCACTTT. V and J are TRBV5-5 and TRBJ1-6; a weak D match, TRBD1 (5 bases). The V and J ends lost 2 bases and 9 bases respectively, with 12 bases between them. Germline CDR1 is SGHKS and CDR2 is YYEKEE (reference sequence). This CDR3 region has 14 residues.

In its sample, this clonotype was seen many times. The rearrangement joins TRBV7-2 to TRBJ1-3; D remains unclear. Germline V gene data show CDR1 as SGHTA and CDR2 as FQGNSA. The V end was cut by 2 bases, the J end by 0 bases, with 11 bases between. CDR3 length: 16 amino acids. CDR3 region: CASSLSGPLSGNTIYF. CDR3 nucleotide sequence: TGTGCCAGCAGCTTAAGCGGACCGCTCTCTGGAAACACCATATATTTT.

This clonotype has a count of ten or more. The rearrangement joins TRBV6-6 to TRBJ1-4, with D tentatively TRBD1 (5 bases). This CDR3 is built from 13 residues. The V end was cut by 5 bases, the J end by 8 bases, with 12 bases between. Germline V gene data show CDR1 as MNHNY and CDR2 as SVGAGI (reference sequence). CDR3 nucleotides: TGTGCCAGCAGTAATGGGGGGTACGAAAAACTGTTTTTT. Translated: CASSNGGYEKLFF.

A word on this clonotype: A much larger clone is a single base away; this may be a read error. This chain connects TRBV29-1 to TRBJ1-2; D gene unclear. Germline V CDR1 and CDR2: SQVTM, ANQGSEA. The CDR3 loop spans 11 amino acids. The CDR3, as DNA: TGCAGCGCCCTGACTGAGTATGGCTACCCCTTC. The encoded protein is CSALTEYGYPF.

Worth noting for this clonotype: Given a much more abundant clone one base away, this may be a read error. The gene calls are TRBV18 and TRBJ1-1; D is undetermined. V shed 0 bases and J shed 7 bases, with 15 bases lying between them. The germline gives CDR1 KGHSH, CDR2 LQKENI. CDR3 length: 15 amino acids. The CDR3 loop is CASSPPKAKGIEAFF. The CDR3 DNA reads as TGTGCCAGCTCACCACCGAAGGCTAAGGGCATTGAAGCTTTCTTT. The full variable domain, with the rest looked up from reference TRBV18 and TRBJ1-1, is NAGVMQNPRHLVRRRGQEARLRCSPMKGHSHVYWYRQLPEEGLKFMVYLQKENIIDESGMPKERFSAEFPKEGPSILRIQQVVRGDSAAYFCASSPPKAKGIEAFFGQGTRLTVV.

The chain couples TRBV2 to TRBJ2-2; TRBD1 or TRBD2 may be the D gene (5 bases each). The CDR3 is made up of 15 amino acids. V shed 8 bases and J shed 0 bases, with 13 bases lying between them. From germline, CDR1 is SNHLY and CDR2 FYNNEI. The CDR3 is CASFKGTANTGELFF. The DNA of the CDR3 is TGTGCCAGCTTTAAGGGGACGGCGAACACCGGGGAGCTGTTTTTT.

This clonotype came up many times. The rearrangement joins TRBV4-2 to TRBJ2-7; the D gene is possibly TRBD1 (6 bases). The CDR3 covers 16 residues. The germline CDR1 and CDR2 sequences are LGHNA and YNFKEQ. V dropped 0 bases and J dropped 7 bases, with 19 bases sitting between them. The CDR3 nucleotides are TGTGCCAGCAGCCAAGATCAGTCAGGGGACCTATGGGAGCAGTACTTC. This codes for CASSQDQSGDLWEQYF.

J is TRBJ2-5 and V is TRBV4-1, with a weak D call TRBD1 (5 bases). CDR1 is MGHRA and CDR2 is YSYEKL in the germline V gene. The CDR3 is 15 amino acids. Trimming removed 4 bases at V and 4 bases at J, with 16 bases between. The CDR3 DNA is TGCGCCAGCAGCCCCCCGTGGCAGGGTGGAGAGACCCAGTACTTC. This encodes CASSPPWQGGETQYF.

To note about this clonotype: A read error may explain this, as a much larger clone is one base away. This chain connects TRBV13 to TRBJ2-7; no reliable D call. Per germline, CDR1 PRHDT and CDR2 FYEKMQ (reference sequence). The V end was cut by 5 bases, the J end by 2 bases, with 13 bases between. The CDR3 contains 14 residues. The CDR3 coding sequence is TGTGCCAGCAGCCCTCGTCGGGCGGCCTACGAGCAGTACTTC. Protein sequence: CASSPRRAAYEQYF.

At least ten counts were recorded for this clonotype. The chain recombines TRBV5-1 with TRBJ2-1, with 7 bases fitting TRBD1. The CDR3 has 13 amino acids. Germline loops: CDR1 SGHRS, CDR2 YFSETQ. Germline trimming cut 4 bases from V and 9 bases from J; bases unmatched to any gene: 7. The DNA of the CDR3 is TGCGCCAGCAGCCTCCGACAGGGTGTTGAGCAGTTCTTC. It codes for CASSLRQGVEQFF.

This clonotype has ten or more counts. V gene TRBV7-2 combines with J gene TRBJ1-1; the D gene is possibly TRBD1 (6 bases). CDR3 length: 15 amino acids. V lost 5 bases, J lost 5 bases, and 18 bases lay in between. CDR1 is SGHTA, CDR2 FQGNSA, per germline. The CDR3 spells CASSHRVTGHTEAFF. The CDR3 DNA sequence: TGTGCCAGCAGCCATAGAGTGACAGGCCATACTGAAGCTTTCTTT. The complete variable domain, with remaining parts taken from reference TRBV7-2 and TRBJ1-1, reads GAGVSQSPSNKVTEKGKDVELRCDPISGHTALYWYRQSLGQGLEFLIYFQGNSAPDKSGLPSDRFSAERTGGSVSTLTIQRTQQEDSAVYLCASSHRVTGHTEAFFGQGTRLTVV.

Concerning this clonotype: A read error may be the cause here, since a much bigger clone is one base away. The genes are TRBV6-1 and TRBJ2-7, with a tentative D call TRBD1 (6 bases). Germline V gene data show CDR1 as MNHNS and CDR2 as SASEGT. Trimming left V 4 bases short and J 2 bases short, with 15 bases between. This CDR3 has 15 residues. The CDR3 loop reads CASSGQSGATYEQYF. The CDR3 nucleotides read TGTGCCAGCAGTGGTCAGTCAGGGGCGACCTACGAGCAGTACTTC.

Points on this clonotype: A read error may explain this, as a much larger clone is one base away. V gene TRBV29-1 combines with J gene TRBJ1-6; D call uncertain. This CDR3 is built from 13 residues. Trimming took off 6 bases at V and 9 bases at J, with 15 bases between the two ends. CDR1 SQVTM and CDR2 ANQGSEA come from the germline V gene. This CDR3 reads CSVITAAGSPLHF. For the CDR3, the DNA is TGCAGCGTCATCACTGCGGCAGGTTCACCCCTCCACTTT.

Ten or more counts support this clonotype. This chain links TRBV7-2 with TRBJ1-2; D is perhaps TRBD1 (5 bases). Trimming left V 5 bases short and J 12 bases short, with 25 bases between. Germline CDR1 is SGHTA and CDR2 is FQGNSA. This CDR3 has 15 amino acids. For the CDR3, the DNA is TGTGCCAGCAGCCCACGACGCCTTGGGACCCTTGTAAACACCTTC. Its translation: CASSPRRLGTLVNTF.

At least ten counts were recorded for this clonotype. The V and J genes are TRBV28 and TRBJ1-6; no reliable D call. The V gene's germline CDR1 is MDHEN and CDR2 SYDVKM. V gave up 7 bases and J gave up 1 base, with 14 bases separating them. CDR3 length: 16 amino acids. The CDR3 DNA is TGTGCCAGCAAGGAACGGTCGAGATCCTATAATTCACCCCTCCACTTT. Protein product: CASKERSRSYNSPLHF.

This clonotype was observed at least ten times. This chain joins TRBV5-6 and TRBJ2-7; D tentatively fits TRBD1 or TRBD2 (5 bases each). V dropped 2 bases and J dropped 0 bases, with 9 bases sitting between them. The CDR3 is made up of 14 amino acids. Per germline, CDR1 SGHDT and CDR2 YYEEEE. CDR3 in amino acids: CASSLTGPSYEQYF. The CDR3 region has the DNA TGTGCCAGCAGCTTAACGGGACCCTCCTACGAGCAGTACTTC.

This clonotype was seen at least ten times. The CDR3 here is CASSIDRSREQYF. In DNA form, the CDR3 reads TGTGCCAGCAGTATCGACAGAAGTAGGGAGCAGTACTTC. This sequence joins TRBV28 and TRBJ2-7; D may be TRBD1 (5 bases). CDR3 length equals 13 residues. From germline, CDR1 is MDHEN and CDR2 SYDVKM. V lost 5 bases to trimming and J lost 7 bases, with 15 bases between them. The full variable domain, with the rest looked up from reference TRBV28 and TRBJ2-7, is DVKVTQSSRYLVKRTGEKVFLECVQDMDHENMFWYRQDPGLGLRLIYFSYDVKMKEKGDIPEGYSVSREKKERFSLILESASTNQTSMYLCASSIDRSREQYFGPGTRLTVT.

This clonotype was counted at least ten times. The chain joins TRBV6-1 to TRBJ2-2; D is possibly TRBD2 (5 bases). The CDR3 is made up of 15 amino acids. Trimming pared 6 bases from V and 3 bases from J, leaving 14 bases between. Germline V gene sequence: CDR1 MNHNS, CDR2 SASEGT. CDR3 amino acids: CASRRSGGYTGELFF. Written as DNA, the CDR3 is TGTGCCAGCAGACGGAGCGGAGGTTACACCGGGGAGCTGTTTTTT.

This clonotype was counted between two and nine times. The genes are TRBV7-6 and TRBJ1-2; maybe TRBD1 (6 bases). Trimming took 5 bases from V and 6 from J, leaving 10 bases between them. The CDR3 has 12 residues. Germline values: CDR1 SGHVS, CDR2 FNYEAQ. The CDR3 DNA is TGTGCCAGCAGCGAGGGGGGACATGGCTACACCTTC. It is translated as CASSEGGHGYTF.

This clonotype was observed at least ten times. The chain uses TRBV28 and TRBJ2-7; 8 bases are shared with TRBD1. This CDR3 spans 14 amino acids. Germline V lookup: CDR1 MDHEN, CDR2 SYDVKM. After removal of 6 bases from V and 5 bases from J, the junction contained 9 bases not matched to a gene. CDR3 loop: CASSLGRQGNEQYF. DNA for the CDR3: TGTGCCAGCAGCCTGGGAAGACAGGGGAACGAGCAGTACTTC. The variable domain in full, with the rest retrieved from reference TRBV28 and TRBJ2-7, is DVKVTQSSRYLVKRTGEKVFLECVQDMDHENMFWYRQDPGLGLRLIYFSYDVKMKEKGDIPEGYSVSREKKERFSLILESASTNQTSMYLCASSLGRQGNEQYFGPGTRLTVT.

On this clonotype itself: This clone may be a read error of a much larger clone one base away. CDR3 coding DNA: TGCTGTGCTAAGACCGGAGGGGTCTATAGCAATCAGCCCCAGCATTTT. Translation gives CCAKTGGVYSNQPQHF. This sequence joins TRBV20-1 and TRBJ1-5, with a tentative D call TRBD1 (5 bases). CDR1 DFQATT and CDR2 SNEGSKA come from the germline V gene (reference sequence). This CDR3 region has 16 residues.

There are many counts of this clonotype. The genes are TRBV6-1 and TRBJ2-3; D may be TRBD1 (6 bases). V lost 6 bases and J 3 bases, leaving 16 bases between the germline ends. Per germline, CDR1 MNHNS and CDR2 SASEGT. The CDR3 runs to 15 residues. CDR3 sequence reads: CASSPQGRTTDTQYF. The CDR3 DNA reads TGTGCCAGCAGCCCTCAGGGGAGAACGACAGATACGCAGTATTTT.

In its sample, this clonotype was seen many times. As DNA, the CDR3 is TGTGCCAGCAGCTTGCAGGGGGTACGAACCGGGGAGCTGTTTTTT. It yields the protein CASSLQGVRTGELFF. This sequence joins TRBV5-4 and TRBJ2-2; 7 bases line up with TRBD1. The V gene's germline CDR1 is SGHNT and CDR2 YYREEE (reference sequence). The CDR3 length is 15 residues. J gave up 5 bases and V 1 base, and 5 bases lay outside the gene matches.